Listed below are T cell receptor beta chains from one sample, sequenced in a study of T cells in Graves' hyperthyroidism and ophthalmopathy. From the multiplex PCR reads, TCRdb called clonotypes with MiXCR, one entry per CDR3 protein. The profile shows some 420,000 distinct CDR3 sequences, approximately 14% of them singletons. Sequencing was carried out using blood. The receptors stem from a woman between 18 and 29 years old with Graves' hyperthyroidism. Each CDR3 is given with its conserved first and last residue. A D gene is named only where the DNA matches it firmly. Size is omitted from some rows. Given values are once, few, many or a class for expanded clones.

CDR3aa	CDR3nt	abundance	d_gene	v_gene	j_gene
CSAAGSNEKLFF	TGCAGTGCTGCCGGCTCTAATGAAAAACTGTTTTTT	few	NA	TRBV20-1	TRBJ1-4
CASSYGTSGTYPPNEQFF	TGTGCCAGCAGTTACGGGACTAGCGGGACGTATCCACCCAATGAGCAGTTCTTC	many	TRBD2	TRBV6-2/TRBV6-3	TRBJ2-1
CASSLYSGSYGPNTIYF	TGTGCCAGCAGTCTCTACTCGGGTAGTTATGGGCCAAACACCATATATTTT	few	NA	TRBV11-2	TRBJ1-3
CAISESTDANYGYTF	TGTGCCATCAGTGAGTCGACAGACGCTAACTATGGCTACACCTTC	NA	NA	TRBV10-3	TRBJ1-2
CAWSGTGTNYGYTF	TGTGCCTGGAGTGGAACAGGGACCAACTATGGCTACACCTTC	many	NA	TRBV30	TRBJ1-2
CASSYSTGGLNTEAFF	TGTGCCAGCAGTTACTCGACAGGGGGCTTGAACACTGAAGCTTTCTTT	many	TRBD1	TRBV6-6	TRBJ1-1
CASSLSGRADTGELFF	TGTGCCAGCAGCCTTAGCGGGAGGGCCGACACCGGGGAGCTGTTTTTT	few	TRBD2	TRBV6-1	TRBJ2-2
CASSLAGTHSYNEQFF	TGCGCCAGCAGCTTGGCAGGGACCCACTCCTACAATGAGCAGTTCTTC	few	NA	TRBV5-1	TRBJ2-1
CASSLEVAGAEQYF	TGTGCCAGCAGCTTAGAGGTAGCGGGAGCCGAGCAGTACTTC	NA	TRBD2	TRBV11-2	TRBJ2-7
CASGSPPASGTQYF	TGTGCCAGCGGCAGCCCTCCGGCCTCGGGGACCCAGTACTTC	many	NA	TRBV27	TRBJ2-5
CASSRRDRGLQETQYF	TGTGCCAGCAGCCGCCGGGACAGGGGCCTCCAAGAGACCCAGTACTTC	many	TRBD1	TRBV6-2/TRBV6-3	TRBJ2-5
CASSFQREQYF	TGTGCCAGCAGCTTTCAGCGCGAGCAGTACTTC	many	NA	TRBV13	TRBJ2-7
CAISEPGDIAKNIQYF	TGTGCCATCAGTGAGCCAGGGGATATAGCCAAAAACATTCAGTACTTC	NA	NA	TRBV10-3	TRBJ2-4
CAWARDRGYEQYF	TGTGCGTGGGCCCGGGACAGGGGTTACGAGCAGTACTTC	few	TRBD1	TRBV30	TRBJ2-7
CASSLTGFDTEAFF	TGTGCCAGCAGCCTGACAGGGTTTGACACTGAAGCTTTCTTT	many	TRBD1	TRBV2	TRBJ1-1
CASSVEGVWGTEAFF	TGTGCCAGCAGCGTAGAGGGGGTCTGGGGCACTGAAGCTTTCTTT	NA	NA	TRBV9	TRBJ1-1
CASSSGTGREKLFF	TGTGCCAGCAGTTCCGGGACAGGGCGTGAAAAACTGTTTTTT	many	TRBD1	TRBV28	TRBJ1-4
CASSFSRASTDTQYF	TGTGCCAGCAGTTTCTCCAGAGCTAGCACAGATACGCAGTATTTT	many	NA	TRBV27	TRBJ2-3
CASSRGGFSYEQYF	TGTGCCAGCAGCCGGGGCGGCTTTTCCTACGAGCAGTACTTC	many	NA	TRBV7-2	TRBJ2-7
CASSYETAVAQHF	TGTGCCAGCAGTTACGAGACGGCCGTGGCCCAGCATTTT	few	NA	TRBV6-5	TRBJ1-5
CASSFGSYLYDEQYF	TGCGCCAGCAGCTTCGGTTCCTACCTTTATGACGAGCAGTACTTC	NA	NA	TRBV5-1	TRBJ2-7
CASSSASGAYEQYF	TGTGCCAGCAGTTCAGCTAGCGGGGCCTACGAGCAGTACTTC	few	TRBD2	TRBV6-9	TRBJ2-7
CASASHRGTGTDTQYF	TGTGCTAGTGCCTCTCACCGGGGGACGGGCACAGATACGCAGTATTTT	many	NA	TRBV12-5	TRBJ2-3
CASSFEGDGYTF	TGCGCCAGCAGCTTTGAGGGGGATGGCTACACCTTC	NA	NA	TRBV5-1	TRBJ1-2
CAISRESTDTQYF	TGTGCCATCAGTCGAGAGTCCACAGATACGCAGTATTTT	many	NA	TRBV10-3	TRBJ2-3
CASSVAGGNGYTF	TGTGCCAGCAGCGTAGCTGGAGGGAATGGCTACACCTTC	many	NA	TRBV9	TRBJ1-2
CASSHHPGVKTYEQYF	TGTGCCAGCAGCCACCATCCAGGGGTAAAGACCTACGAGCAGTACTTC	NA	NA	TRBV7-9	TRBJ2-7
CASSTTLPSLANRGNEQFF	TGTGCCAGTAGTACAACACTCCCTAGTCTGGCAAATAGAGGGAATGAGCAGTTCTTC	few	NA	TRBV19	TRBJ2-1
CASQGGSGRADYEQYF	TGTGCCTCCCAGGGGGGGAGCGGGAGGGCCGACTACGAGCAGTACTTC	few	TRBD2	TRBV30	TRBJ2-7
CASSFLAGVQFF	TGTGCCAGCAGCTTCCTAGCGGGAGTTCAGTTCTTC	many	TRBD2	TRBV7-8	TRBJ2-1
CASSLEWTSNYGYTF	TGTGCCAGCAGCTTGGAATGGACGTCTAACTATGGCTACACCTTC	few	NA	TRBV5-6	TRBJ1-2
CASTRTTGPGQPQHF	TGTGCCAGCACCCGAACGACAGGGCCGGGTCAGCCCCAGCATTTT	many	TRBD1	TRBV28	TRBJ1-5
CASSASMVADTQYF	TGTGCCAGCAGCGCATCCATGGTGGCAGATACGCAGTATTTT	few	NA	TRBV7-2	TRBJ2-3
CASSLDYTQYF	TGTGCCAGCAGCTTAGACTATACCCAGTACTTC	few	NA	TRBV5-8	TRBJ2-5
CASSGTSGISSYNEQFF	TGCGCCAGCAGCGGGACTAGCGGGATTAGCTCCTACAATGAGCAGTTCTTC	NA	TRBD2	TRBV4-3	TRBJ2-1
CSVKTSVMETEAFF	TGCAGCGTTAAAACTTCGGTAATGGAGACTGAAGCTTTCTTT	NA	NA	TRBV29-1	TRBJ1-1
CASSFNGVSTNYGYTF	TGTGCCAGCAGTTTTAACGGGGTTTCGACTAACTATGGCTACACCTTC	many	NA	TRBV12-3/TRBV12-4	TRBJ1-2
CASSWDTRNTIYF	TGTGCCAGCAGTTGGGACACCAGAAACACCATATATTTT	few	NA	TRBV2	TRBJ1-3
CASSELAGALTDTQYF	TGTGCCAGCAGCGAACTAGCGGGAGCGCTTACAGATACGCAGTATTTT	few	TRBD2	TRBV12-3/TRBV12-4	TRBJ2-3
CASSQAGVGNTIYF	TGTGCCAGCAGCCAAGCAGGGGTTGGAAACACCATATATTTT	NA	NA	TRBV3-1	TRBJ1-3